This entry lists 32 T cell receptor beta chains sequenced from one sample in a study of blood T cell repertoires in COVID-19. Only in-frame clones appear in the TCRdb table, and some are missing; sequencing was by immunoSEQ multiplex PCR. The sample includes 200,000 to 300,000 clones, roughly 88% of them seen just once. The sample consisted of PBMCs or T cells enriched from blood (not recorded which). The receptor source for this set is a woman in her fifties or sixties who had recovered from COVID-19.

This clone has just a few counts. The chain recombines TRBV3-1 (or the pseudogene TRBV3-2) with TRBJ1-2; D is perhaps TRBD1 (5 bases). Germline assignment: CDR1 LGHDT and CDR2 YNNKEL (reference sequence). The CDR3 has 15 residues. Trimming pared 1 base from V and 4 bases from J, leaving 13 bases between. In nucleotides, the CDR3 is TGTGCCAGCAGCCAAGGGGGGGAGGCTACCTATGGCTACACCTTC. The encoded protein is CASSQGGEATYGYTF.

Only a few counts were recorded for this clone. V gene TRBV5-8 combines with J gene TRBJ1-5; a possible D gene is TRBD1 (6 bases). Per the germline V gene, CDR1 is SGHTS and CDR2 is YDEGEE. This CDR3 has 13 residues. Trimming removed 4 bases from V and 9 bases from J, with 14 bases in between. CDR3 protein: CASSPGHLRPQHF. The CDR3 region has the DNA TGTGCCAGCAGCCCGGGACACTTACGGCCCCAGCATTTT.

The chain employs TRBV10-3 and TRBJ1-5; TRBD1 is a possible D gene (5 bases). Germline loops: CDR1 ENHRY, CDR2 SYGVKD. This CDR3 contains 14 residues. V was shortened by 3 bases and J by 3 bases, with 9 bases between the two germline ends. Written as DNA, the CDR3 is TGTGCCATCAGTGACGGGGGGACCAATCAGCCCCAGCATTTT. Translating gives CAISDGGTNQPQHF.

The V gene is TRBV30, the J gene TRBJ1-2; 7 bases are shared with TRBD1. Germline V gene sequence: CDR1 GTSNPN, CDR2 SVGIG (reference sequence). Trimming removed 3 bases from V and 4 bases from J; junction bases left unmatched: 8. This CDR3 is 14 amino acids long. The CDR3 loop reads CAWSPQGVIYGYTF. The DNA of the CDR3 is TGTGCCTGGAGCCCCCAGGGGGTGATCTATGGCTACACCTTC.

V and J are TRBV16 and TRBJ2-2; 11 positions match TRBD2. This CDR3 is built from 16 residues. The V gene end was trimmed by 2 bases and the J gene end by 1 base; junction bases not matched to a gene: 0. Germline assignment: CDR1 KGHSY and CDR2 FQNENV. This CDR3 is CASSQGLAGNTGELFF. The CDR3 DNA sequence: TGTGCCAGCAGCCAAGGACTAGCGGGGAACACCGGGGAGCTGTTTTTT.

The V gene is TRBV9, the J gene TRBJ2-2, with 11 positions matching TRBD2. The germline gives CDR1 SGDLS, CDR2 YYNGEE. The V and J ends lost 7 bases and 7 bases, in that order; junction bases with no gene match: 15. This CDR3 has 17 amino acids. The CDR3 spells CASGRYLAGGVYGELFF. The CDR3 DNA reads TGTGCCAGCGGTCGGTATCTAGCGGGAGGTGTTTACGGGGAGCTGTTTTTT.

J is TRBJ2-1 and V is TRBV6-2 or TRBV6-3; D gene uncertain. From germline, CDR1 is MNHEY and CDR2 SVGEGT. This CDR3 region has 13 residues. Trimming took 6 bases from V and 8 from J, leaving 14 bases between them. CDR3: CASSNRMADEQFF. The CDR3 DNA reads as TGTGCCAGCAGCAACCGCATGGCGGATGAGCAGTTCTTC.

The V and J genes are TRBV19 and TRBJ1-1; tentative D call: TRBD1 (5 bases). The length of the CDR3 is 17 residues. CDR1 is LNHDA and CDR2 is SQIVND in the germline V gene (reference sequence). Trimming pared 5 bases from V and 4 bases from J, leaving 23 bases between. CDR3 sequence reads: CASSPAPGGKGSTEAFF. The CDR3 DNA sequence: TGTGCCAGTAGTCCCGCCCCCGGGGGTAAGGGGAGCACTGAAGCTTTCTTT. Variable domain in full (rest from reference TRBV19 and TRBJ1-1): DGGITQSPKYLFRKEGQNVTLSCEQNLNHDAMYWYRQDPGQGLRLIYYSQIVNDFQKGDIAEGYSVSREKKESFPLTVTSAQKNPTAFYLCASSPAPGGKGSTEAFFGQGTRLTVV.

The V call is TRBV9, the J call TRBJ1-1; a weak D match, TRBD1 (6 bases). Germline CDR1 SGDLS, CDR2 YYNGEE. CDR3 size: 13 residues. With 4 bases removed from V and 2 bases from J, the gap between germline ends came to 9 bases. CDR3 sequence: CASSPTGNTEAFF. The CDR3 nucleotides are TGTGCCAGCAGCCCGACAGGTAACACTGAAGCTTTCTTT.

This chain uses TRBV5-8 with TRBJ2-1; a possible D gene is TRBD2 (6 bases). Trimming removed 2 bases from V and 5 bases from J, with 11 bases in between. Germline V gives CDR1 SGHTS, CDR2 YDEGEE. This CDR3 contains 14 residues. The CDR3 spells CASSFRGGDNEQFF. The CDR3 nucleotides read TGTGCCAGCAGCTTCCGGGGAGGTGACAATGAGCAGTTCTTC.

The CDR3 bases are TGTGCCAGCGCCACAAGCGGGGGGCCCATAGATACGCAGTATTTT. Translated: CASATSGGPIDTQYF. The chain joins TRBV6-5 to TRBJ2-3; 9 nucleotides align to TRBD2. The J segment lost 5 bases and the V segment lost 8 bases, leaving 11 bases of the junction unmatched. CDR3 size: 15 residues. Per germline, CDR1 MNHEY and CDR2 SVGAGI.

This clone has only one observation. The rearrangement joins TRBV20-1 to TRBJ1-4; no firm D call. In germline, CDR1 is DFQATT, CDR2 SNEGSKA (reference sequence). Trimming took 1 base from V and 8 from J, leaving 5 bases between them. The length of the CDR3 is 11 residues. Here the CDR3 DNA reads TGCAGTGCTAGAGCCGGGGAAAAACTGTTTTTT. Translated, it gives CSARAGEKLFF.

V and J are TRBV7-9 and TRBJ2-3, with D unclear. Trimming cost V 6 bases and J 4 bases, with 5 bases left between them. Germline V gives CDR1 SEHNR, CDR2 FQNEAQ (reference sequence). The CDR3 totals 11 residues. CDR3 nucleotide sequence: TGTGCCAGCAGGGCCCCAGATACGCAGTATTTT. This gives the protein CASRAPDTQYF.

The CDR3 DNA reads as TGCGCCAGCAGCTTGGGACAGGACTTCACTGAAGCTTTCTTT. Amino acid sequence: CASSLGQDFTEAFF. The chain carries TRBV5-1 and TRBJ1-1; perhaps TRBD1 as D (6 bases). The CDR3 extends over 14 amino acids. V lost 0 bases and J lost 4, with 10 bases in between. Germline V gene data show CDR1 as SGHRS and CDR2 as YFSETQ.

This clone was seen a few times. This sequence joins TRBV21-1 and TRBJ1-6. TRBV21-1 is termed a pseudogene. The CDR3 sequence is 17 residues long. This chain's CDR3 is CASSKEKRGAISSPLHF. The DNA of the CDR3 is TGTGCCAGCAGCAAAGAGAAGCGGGGGGCGATCAGTTCACCCCTCCACTTT.

V is TRBV18 and J is TRBJ1-1, with 9 bases matching TRBD1. The CDR3 covers 15 residues. CDR1 and CDR2 (germline): KGHSH, LQKENI. The V and J ends lost 3 bases and 4 bases, in that order; junction bases with no gene match: 6. DNA of the CDR3: TGTGCCAGCTCACCTGGAGGACAGGGGAGCACTGAAGCTTTCTTT. Translating gives CASSPGGQGSTEAFF.

DNA for the CDR3: TGTGCCAGCAGCTTAGCGAGGGGGCAGTACAATGAGCAGTTCTTC. Amino acids: CASSLARGQYNEQFF. V and J are TRBV7-2 and TRBJ2-1, with 7 nucleotides matching TRBD1. Germline V gene sequence: CDR1 SGHTA, CDR2 FQGNSA. The V and J ends lost 0 bases and 4 bases, in that order; junction bases with no gene match: 3. The CDR3 spans 15 residues. Complete variable domain (other parts from reference TRBV7-2 and TRBJ2-1): GAGVSQSPSNKVTEKGKDVELRCDPISGHTALYWYRQSLGQGLEFLIYFQGNSAPDKSGLPSDRFSAERTGGSVSTLTIQRTQQEDSAVYLCASSLARGQYNEQFFGPGTRLTVL.

V is TRBV5-4 and J is TRBJ1-1, with D perhaps TRBD1 (5 bases). Between the trimmed V and J ends, which lost 9 bases and 3 bases, there was a span of 12 bases. This CDR3 has 12 residues. Germline CDR1 is SGHNT and CDR2 is YYREEE (reference sequence). CDR3 in amino acids: CAMGAGDTEAFF. CDR3 DNA sequence: TGTGCCATGGGCGCGGGGGACACTGAAGCTTTCTTT.

CDR3 loop: CASSGTGTWQSPLHF. CDR3 nucleotides: TGTGCCAGTAGCGGGACAGGGACTTGGCAGTCACCCCTCCACTTT. The chain recombines TRBV19 with TRBJ1-6, with 9 bases matching TRBD1. CDR1 is LNHDA, CDR2 SQIVND, per germline (reference sequence). There are 15 residues in the CDR3. V lost 6 bases, J lost 10 bases, and 10 bases stayed unmatched.

The rearrangement joins TRBV28 to TRBJ2-7; possible D gene TRBD2, 5 bases. Per the germline V gene, CDR1 is MDHEN and CDR2 is SYDVKM. V was pared by 2 bases and J by 2 bases, with 16 bases between. This CDR3 comprises 16 residues. The CDR3 DNA reads TGTGCCAGCAGTTTACGGTACGGAGCCGGGACCTACGAGCAGTACTTC. It yields the protein CASSLRYGAGTYEQYF.

The CDR3 loop reads CASSLGHMNTGELFF. Written as DNA, the CDR3 is TGCGCCAGCAGCTTAGGACACATGAACACCGGGGAGCTGTTTTTT. The J gene is TRBJ2-2, the V gene TRBV5-1; the D gene is possibly TRBD1 (5 bases). The CDR3 runs 15 residues. The germline V gene has CDR1 SGHRS and CDR2 YFSETQ. The V end was cut by 2 bases, the J end by 1 base, with 9 bases between.

This chain connects TRBV27 to TRBJ1-6, with a tentative D call TRBD1 (5 bases). The CDR3 runs 14 residues. Looked up from germline, CDR1 is MNHEY and CDR2 is SMNVEV (reference sequence). Trimming took 8 bases from V and 6 from J, leaving 14 bases between them. The chain's CDR3 is CASRPTATNSPLHF. CDR3 in DNA: TGTGCCAGCCGACCGACAGCGACTAATTCACCCCTCCACTTT.

J is TRBJ2-1 and V is TRBV18; 9 bases line up with TRBD1. The germline CDR1 and CDR2 sequences are KGHSH and LQKENI. The CDR3 has 14 amino acids. Unmatched junction bases numbered 6, after V lost 4 bases and J lost 8 bases. The CDR3 is CASSRDRVSDEQFF. The DNA of the CDR3 is TGTGCCAGCTCACGGGACAGGGTTAGCGATGAGCAGTTCTTC.

The V and J genes are TRBV27 and TRBJ2-3, with D possibly TRBD1 on 6 matching bases. V was clipped by 0 bases and J by 4 bases, with 8 bases between them. This CDR3 spans 14 amino acids. The V gene's germline CDR1 is MNHEY and CDR2 SMNVEV (reference sequence). The CDR3, as DNA: TGTGCCAGCAGTTTATCACAGGGCCCAGATACGCAGTATTTT. It translates to CASSLSQGPDTQYF.

The chain uses TRBV5-1 and TRBJ2-6; no reliable D call. The CDR3 length is 17 residues. The germline V gene has CDR1 SGHRS and CDR2 YFSETQ. Trimming removed 4 bases at V and 2 bases at J, with 16 bases between. DNA of the CDR3: TGCGCCAGCAGCCCCGCCCTGACAATCCCTGGGGCCAACGTCCTGACTTTC. It yields the protein CASSPALTIPGANVLTF.

The chain links TRBV11-3 to TRBJ2-3; D unclear. Trimming pared 0 bases from V and 3 bases from J, leaving 7 bases between. The germline V gene encodes CDR1 SGHNT and CDR2 YENEEA. The CDR3 covers 14 residues. The CDR3 region has the DNA TGTGCCAGCAGCTTAGATTTCGGGACAGATACGCAGTATTTT. It translates to CASSLDFGTDTQYF.

The chain uses TRBV2 and TRBJ1-2, with a possible D match to TRBD1 (5 bases). Germline V CDR1 and CDR2: SNHLY, FYNNEI. V was cut by 6 bases and J by 8 bases, with 16 bases left in between. The CDR3 covers 13 residues. In DNA, the CDR3 is TGTGCCAGCAGCGACGAATCCAGGGTGGGCTACACCTTC. Translating gives CASSDESRVGYTF.

The gene calls are TRBV19 and TRBJ2-3; D is possibly TRBD2 (7 bases). The CDR3 covers 16 residues. Germline V gives CDR1 LNHDA, CDR2 SQIVND (reference sequence). Trimming pared 4 bases from V and 1 base from J, leaving 15 bases between. The CDR3 DNA reads as TGTGCCAGTAGTAGGGGGAGGGGGACTGGCACAGATACGCAGTATTTT. Protein product: CASSRGRGTGTDTQYF.

This clone came up a few times. The gene calls are TRBV6-2 or TRBV6-3 and TRBJ1-5, with 9 bases that match TRBD1. Germline V gene data show CDR1 as MNHEY and CDR2 as SVGEGT. The CDR3 loop spans 15 amino acids. Trimming cost V 5 bases and J 1 base; bases outside gene matches: 3. The CDR3 loop is CASSTGTGSNQPQHF. The CDR3 DNA sequence: TGTGCCAGCAGTACAGGGACAGGGAGCAATCAGCCCCAGCATTTT.

This clone was picked up many times. The chain recombines TRBV19 with TRBJ1-5; D remains unclear. The CDR3 totals 13 residues. Deletions cut 2 bases from V and 11 bases from J, with 13 bases between. CDR1 LNHDA and CDR2 SQIVND come from the germline V gene (reference sequence). CDR3 protein: CASSIPLIGAQHF. The CDR3 nucleotides read TGTGCCAGTAGTATACCCCTCATCGGGGCCCAGCATTTT.

V gene TRBV28 combines with J gene TRBJ2-7; TRBD2 is a possible D gene (6 bases). Between the trimmed V and J ends, which lost 5 bases and 5 bases, there was a span of 19 bases. Germline CDR1 MDHEN, CDR2 SYDVKM. The CDR3 covers 15 residues. CDR3 DNA sequence: TGTGCCAGCAGTCCCAGTGGGAGGACGGGGGACGAGCAGTACTTC. Amino acids: CASSPSGRTGDEQYF.

This clone occurred a few times. This chain uses TRBV7-9 with TRBJ1-3; D possibly corresponds to TRBD1 (5 bases). The CDR3 length is 16 residues. Germline V gene data show CDR1 as SEHNR and CDR2 as FQNEAQ (reference sequence). The V and J ends lost 5 bases and 3 bases respectively, with 17 bases between them. The CDR3 DNA is TGTGCCAGCAGCCTCCCGGGGGAGGGTTTTGGAAACACCATATATTTT. It encodes CASSLPGEGFGNTIYF.